Sequencing of this TCR beta chain was carried out in a study of beta chain features in type 1 diabetes. Notes on the study in general: Insertions at VDJ junctions were less frequent in type 1 diabetes patients. These patients also deleted more nucleotides at the same junctions. Moderately but significantly shorter TCRB CDR3s were found in Type 1 diabetes patients in all four CD4+ subsets.

CDR3 length: 18 residues. The V end was cut by 4 bases, the J end by 2 bases, with 22 bases between. Germline assignment: CDR1 SGHDN and CDR2 FVKESK. Investigators reverse transcribed all isolated RNA, so they sequenced expressed TCRB transcripts. Assay used: immunoSEQ multiplex PCR; TCRdb lists only in-frame clones, some missing. The sample consists of approximately 170,000 clones, 6.5% to 8.5% of them appearing once. Only a few counts were recorded for this clone. What it recognizes is unknown. The origin of this receptor is a man between 18 and 35 years old with type 1 diabetes. Sequenced input: central memory CD4+ T cells from blood. The V gene is TRBV14, the J gene TRBJ2-3; D might be TRBD2 (5 bases). CDR3 loop: CASSPRTGKVSDTDTQYF. The DNA for the CDR3 is TGTGCCAGCAGCCCCCGGACGGGGAAAGTTAGTGACACAGATACGCAGTATTTT.